The rows below give T cell receptor beta chains drawn from one sample of a study of circulating CD8 cells and anti-PD-1 response in melanoma. One entry per CDR3 protein, called by TCRdb with MiXCR from the reads. The profile shows approximately 500 distinct CDR3 sequences, 8% to 9.5% of them singletons. Sequences were derived from CD8+ T cells from PBMCs, sampled at baseline or after one month of anti-PD-1 therapy (not recorded which). The origin of the receptors is a human donor with melanoma. Each CDR3 is given with its conserved first and last residue. D genes are given only for firm matches. Expanded clones are given a class, and other clones once, few, many or no size at all.

>TRBV7-3|-|large|TRBJ1-1
CASSLMGTTEAFF
TGTGCCAGCAGCTTAATGGGGACAACTGAAGCTTTCTTT
>TRBV28|-|medium-sized|TRBJ2-7
CASSLLEQFLYEQYF
TGTGCCAGCAGTTTATTAGAACAGTTCCTCTACGAGCAGTACTTC
>TRBV6-1|-|medium-sized|TRBJ2-1
CASNPRRDEQFF
TGTGCCAGCAACCCAAGGAGGGATGAGCAGTTCTTC
>TRBV29-1|TRBD1|medium-sized|TRBJ1-2
CSVLWTGSIRNYGYTF
TGCAGCGTGCTGTGGACAGGGAGCATAAGGAACTATGGCTACACCTTC
>TRBV27|TRBD1|medium-sized|TRBJ2-7
CASSTSGAGGTYEQYF
TGTGCCAGCAGTACCTCCGGGGCAGGGGGTACCTACGAGCAGTACTTC
>TRBV28|-|large|TRBJ2-6
CASSSPTEGSSGANVLTF
TGTGCCAGCAGTTCACCGACGGAAGGCAGCTCTGGGGCCAACGTCCTGACTTTC
>TRBV4-1|-|medium-sized|TRBJ2-2
CASSQALGTGELFF
TGCGCCAGCAGCCAAGCCCTCGGCACCGGGGAGCTGTTTTTT
>TRBV27|TRBD1|medium-sized|TRBJ2-7
CASSFTGGYEQYF
TGTGCCAGCAGTTTCACAGGGGGCTACGAGCAGTACTTC
>TRBV28|TRBD1|medium-sized|TRBJ2-7
CASSFPRGQFSYEQYF
TGTGCCAGCAGTTTCCCAAGGGGACAGTTCTCCTACGAGCAGTACTTC
>TRBV19|-|large|TRBJ2-5
CASTFQETQYF
TGTGCCAGTACCTTCCAAGAGACCCAGTACTTC
>TRBV27|-|medium-sized|TRBJ2-2
CASSWTERGELFF
TGTGCCAGCAGTTGGACGGAGAGGGGGGAGCTGTTTTTT
>TRBV20-1|-|medium-sized|TRBJ2-3
CSARDFPQYF
TGCAGTGCTAGAGACTTCCCGCAGTATTTT
>TRBV28|TRBD2|medium-sized|TRBJ2-5
CASSPPGRGGVETQYF
TGTGCCAGCAGTCCGCCGGGCCGCGGGGGTGTAGAGACCCAGTACTTC
>TRBV4-1|-|-|TRBJ1-6
CTSSPPGQDNSPLHF
TGCACCAGCAGCCCCCCGGGGCAGGATAATTCACCCCTCCACTTT
>TRBV28|-|medium-sized|TRBJ1-1
CASSPLQFEDTEAFF
TGTGCCAGCAGTCCCTTACAGTTCGAGGACACTGAAGCTTTCTTT
>TRBV29-1|TRBD2|large|TRBJ2-7
CSVAAGGRFYEQYF
TGCAGCGTTGCGGCGGGAGGGAGGTTTTACGAGCAGTACTTC